Below, one T cell receptor beta chain is given with its context. Its antigen is unidentified. This sample is drawn from a study of shared clonotypes between healthy human individuals. Study conclusions and caveats: Limited genetic and exposure-history diversity came from having few donors.

The CDR3 sequence is 13 residues long. Between the trimmed V and J ends, which lost 5 bases and 4 bases, there was a span of 11 bases. The germline CDR1 and CDR2 sequences are MNHEY and SMNVEV (reference sequence). Measured with immunoSEQ multiplex PCR; TCRdb has only the in-frame clones, and not every one. The table records some 550,000 clones, more than 95% of them present only once. The gene calls are TRBV27 and TRBJ1-1; D is possibly TRBD1 (5 bases). The TCR sequence derives from a young woman in good health. Sequenced material: naive CD4+ T cells sorted from blood. Noted subset: CD45RA+ positively selected. The CDR3 protein is CASSLPGRTEAFF. The CDR3 DNA follows: TGTGCCAGCAGTCTCCCAGGGCGCACTGAAGCTTTCTTT.